These T cell receptor beta chains were read from a single sample in a study of T cell repertoires in cytomegalovirus infection. MiXCR, run by TCRdb on the reads, gives a single entry per CDR3 protein. This sample has some 700,000 distinct CDR3 sequences, with 33% found just once. Their target antigens are unknown. The starting material was cultured PBMCs, obtained from culture after CMV antigen stimulation. The receptors originated from a human donor in good health (CMV status not recorded). Some clones in this sample may be carry-over from other donors' samples. CDR3s include the opening cysteine and the closing phenylalanine or tryptophan. Each record gives: V gene, J gene, D gene, clone size, CDR3 DNA, CDR3 protein. The D gene is left open where the match is weak. Clone size is stated in some rows and not others, as once, few, many or a class when expanded.

v_gene: TRBV6-6
j_gene: TRBJ2-7
d_gene: NA
abundance: few
CDR3nt: TGTGCCAGCAGTCAGGGGCGGGCTGGGCTTAGGGCCCAATACGAGCAGTACTTC
CDR3aa: CASSQGRAGLRAQYEQYF

v_gene: TRBV5-1
j_gene: TRBJ2-7
d_gene: NA
abundance: NA
CDR3nt: TGCGCCAGCAGCTTGGGGATTCGGAACGAGCAGTACTTC
CDR3aa: CASSLGIRNEQYF

v_gene: TRBV19
j_gene: TRBJ1-2
d_gene: TRBD1
abundance: once
CDR3nt: TGTGCCAGTAGTATAGATCGGGGACAGACGTTTAACTATGGCTACACCTTC
CDR3aa: CASSIDRGQTFNYGYTF

v_gene: TRBV20-1
j_gene: TRBJ2-3
d_gene: TRBD2
abundance: few
CDR3nt: TGCAGTGCTAGACTAGCGGGGGGGTCAGATACGCAGTATTTT
CDR3aa: CSARLAGGSDTQYF

v_gene: TRBV2
j_gene: TRBJ1-2
d_gene: NA
abundance: few
CDR3nt: TGTGCCAGCAGTACCCGACAGGTCGCTAACTATGGCTACACCTTC
CDR3aa: CASSTRQVANYGYTF

v_gene: TRBV12-3/TRBV12-4
j_gene: TRBJ1-1
d_gene: NA
abundance: NA
CDR3nt: TGTGCCAGCAGTTATGGAGGCGGGTTCGATACTGAAGCTTTCTTT
CDR3aa: CASSYGGGFDTEAFF

v_gene: TRBV20-1
j_gene: TRBJ2-6
d_gene: NA
abundance: few
CDR3nt: TGCAGTGCTAATCCAGGGTATGGGGCCAACGTCCTGACTTTC
CDR3aa: CSANPGYGANVLTF

v_gene: TRBV7-2
j_gene: TRBJ1-3
d_gene: TRBD1
abundance: many
CDR3nt: TGTGCCAGCAGCTTAGAGCAGGGGGCGGACACCATATATTTT
CDR3aa: CASSLEQGADTIYF

v_gene: TRBV28
j_gene: TRBJ2-7
d_gene: NA
abundance: NA
CDR3nt: TGTGCCAGCAGCCGACGGGACTCAACTTCCTACGAGCAGTACTTC
CDR3aa: CASSRRDSTSYEQYF

v_gene: TRBV14
j_gene: TRBJ1-3
d_gene: NA
abundance: NA
CDR3nt: TGTGCCAGCAGCCGCTGGTCTGCCGCCCTTTCTGGAAACACCATATATTTT
CDR3aa: CASSRWSAALSGNTIYF

v_gene: TRBV7-2
j_gene: TRBJ2-5
d_gene: NA
abundance: NA
CDR3nt: TGTGCCAGCAGCAAAACGGGGGCGTTACGAGAGACCCAGTACTTC
CDR3aa: CASSKTGALRETQYF

v_gene: TRBV10-3
j_gene: TRBJ1-1
d_gene: NA
abundance: NA
CDR3nt: TGTGCCATCAGTGATGGGCGGAACACTGAAGCTTTCTTT
CDR3aa: CAISDGRNTEAFF

v_gene: TRBV7-6
j_gene: TRBJ2-1
d_gene: NA
abundance: NA
CDR3nt: TGTGCCAGCAGCTCACCTGGACGCTGGAGCTCCTACAATGGGCAGTTCTTC
CDR3aa: CASSSPGRWSSYNGQFF

v_gene: TRBV12-5
j_gene: TRBJ2-5
d_gene: TRBD2
abundance: NA
CDR3nt: TGTGCTAGTGGTTCGTTCTACGGGAGGGAGACCCAGTACTTC
CDR3aa: CASGSFYGRETQYF

v_gene: TRBV20-1
j_gene: TRBJ1-6
d_gene: NA
abundance: NA
CDR3nt: TGCAGTGCTAGGGCAACCTATAATTCACCCCTCCACTTT
CDR3aa: CSARATYNSPLHF

v_gene: TRBV7-2
j_gene: TRBJ2-1
d_gene: TRBD2
abundance: many
CDR3nt: TGTGCCAGCAGCTTAGCCAGCGGGAGTACTTACAATGAGCAGTTCTTC
CDR3aa: CASSLASGSTYNEQFF

v_gene: TRBV5-1
j_gene: TRBJ1-1
d_gene: NA
abundance: once
CDR3nt: TGCGCCAGCAGCCTGACAGGTTTTATGAACACTGAAGCTTTCTTT
CDR3aa: CASSLTGFMNTEAFF

v_gene: TRBV7-8
j_gene: TRBJ1-6
d_gene: NA
abundance: NA
CDR3nt: TGTGCCAGCAGCTTAGCGTACAGAGAGGGTTCACCCCTCCACTTT
CDR3aa: CASSLAYREGSPLHF

v_gene: TRBV7-2
j_gene: TRBJ2-7
d_gene: NA
abundance: many
CDR3nt: TGTGCCAGCACCACCTTTAATCGGTTGAGGGAGCAGTACTTC
CDR3aa: CASTTFNRLREQYF

v_gene: TRBV4-2
j_gene: TRBJ2-3
d_gene: TRBD2
abundance: NA
CDR3nt: TGTGCCAGCAGCCAAGATCCCCGGAGCGGGGGGCGGGATACGCAGTATTTT
CDR3aa: CASSQDPRSGGRDTQYF

v_gene: TRBV7-7
j_gene: TRBJ2-1
d_gene: NA
abundance: few
CDR3nt: TGTGCCAGCAGCTTAAGGAGGGAGCGTCTCTACAATGAGCAGTTCTTC
CDR3aa: CASSLRRERLYNEQFF

v_gene: TRBV19
j_gene: TRBJ1-6
d_gene: NA
abundance: few
CDR3nt: TGTGCCACCCGGGACCGCGGGGACTCACCCCTCCACTTT
CDR3aa: CATRDRGDSPLHF

v_gene: TRBV30
j_gene: TRBJ2-4
d_gene: NA
abundance: NA
CDR3nt: TGTGCCTGGAGCGGCCCCCGGACGAGCAGTAAAAACATTCAGTACTTC
CDR3aa: CAWSGPRTSSKNIQYF

v_gene: TRBV6-1
j_gene: TRBJ1-6
d_gene: NA
abundance: few
CDR3nt: TGTGCCAGCAGCCAAGGGGTTTCACCCCTCCACTTT
CDR3aa: CASSQGVSPLHF

v_gene: TRBV7-8
j_gene: TRBJ2-1
d_gene: TRBD2
abundance: NA
CDR3nt: TGTGCCAGCAGCTTCAGGAGCGGGGGGGCGAGGAATGAGCAGTTCTTC
CDR3aa: CASSFRSGGARNEQFF

v_gene: TRBV12-3/TRBV12-4
j_gene: TRBJ2-5
d_gene: NA
abundance: NA
CDR3nt: TGTGCCAGCAGCCGCGTGGGGGCCCAAGAGACCCAGTACTTC
CDR3aa: CASSRVGAQETQYF

v_gene: TRBV7-5
j_gene: TRBJ1-5
d_gene: NA
abundance: NA
CDR3nt: NA
CDR3aa: CISVPERGQGVHQPQHF

v_gene: TRBV7-2
j_gene: TRBJ1-1
d_gene: TRBD1
abundance: many
CDR3nt: TGTGCCAGCAGGCCAGGGGGCCCTGAAGCTTTCTTT
CDR3aa: CASRPGGPEAFF

v_gene: TRBV6-5
j_gene: TRBJ2-3
d_gene: NA
abundance: NA
CDR3nt: TGTGCCAGCAGTTACTCTGGGACTCCCACAGATACGCAGTATTTT
CDR3aa: CASSYSGTPTDTQYF

v_gene: TRBV5-4
j_gene: TRBJ2-1
d_gene: NA
abundance: few
CDR3nt: TGTGCCAGCAGCTGGAGAGGGGGGTACAATGAGCAGTTCTTC
CDR3aa: CASSWRGGYNEQFF

v_gene: TRBV7-8
j_gene: TRBJ2-1
d_gene: NA
abundance: NA
CDR3nt: TGTGCCAGCAGCTTAGACGTCGCGGACTACAATGAGCAGTTCTTC
CDR3aa: CASSLDVADYNEQFF

v_gene: TRBV5-8
j_gene: TRBJ1-2
d_gene: TRBD1
abundance: NA
CDR3nt: TGTGCCAGCAGCTTGGACAGGGGCCATGGCTACACCTTC
CDR3aa: CASSLDRGHGYTF

v_gene: TRBV20-1
j_gene: TRBJ1-2
d_gene: NA
abundance: NA
CDR3nt: TGCAGTGCTAGATACGCACCGGCGGCCAGGGGTGATGGCTACACCTTC
CDR3aa: CSARYAPAARGDGYTF

v_gene: TRBV6-5
j_gene: TRBJ1-4
d_gene: NA
abundance: few
CDR3nt: TGTGCCAGCAGGGGAAACCGGGACGGAAATGAAAAACTGTTTTTT
CDR3aa: CASRGNRDGNEKLFF

v_gene: TRBV20-1
j_gene: TRBJ1-3
d_gene: NA
abundance: NA
CDR3nt: TGCAGTGCCGGGCGGCTCCAAGGAAACACCATATATTTT
CDR3aa: CSAGRLQGNTIYF

v_gene: TRBV27
j_gene: TRBJ2-7
d_gene: TRBD2
abundance: few
CDR3nt: TGTGCCAGCAGTTCAGCGGGACGATCGGGCGAGCAGTACTTC
CDR3aa: CASSSAGRSGEQYF

v_gene: TRBV18
j_gene: TRBJ2-7
d_gene: NA
abundance: NA
CDR3nt: TGTGCCAGCTCACCTTCGGCACAGTCCTACGAGCAGTACTTC
CDR3aa: CASSPSAQSYEQYF

v_gene: TRBV7-8
j_gene: TRBJ2-5
d_gene: TRBD2
abundance: NA
CDR3nt: TGTGCCAGCAGCCGCAGCGGGAGCCGCAAAGAGACCCAGTACTTC
CDR3aa: CASSRSGSRKETQYF